Described below is a single T cell receptor beta chain sequence and its context. CDR3 length equals 15 residues. J was trimmed by 9 bases and V by 2 bases; bases with no gene match: 8. Germline loops: CDR1 MGHRA, CDR2 YSYEKL. Measured with immunoSEQ multiplex PCR; TCRdb has only the in-frame clones, and not every one. The sample shows over 350,000 clones, 85% to 95% of them seen only once. The data are from a study of shared T cell receptors in the human thymus. The genes are TRBV4-1 and TRBJ2-7; TRBD2 matches 12 bases. This TCR was recovered from a human donor. Sequencing was performed on thymocytes. The CDR3 DNA is TGCGCCAGCAGCCAACTACTTGGACTAGCGGGAATGCAGTACTTC. Translated: CASSQLLGLAGMQYF.